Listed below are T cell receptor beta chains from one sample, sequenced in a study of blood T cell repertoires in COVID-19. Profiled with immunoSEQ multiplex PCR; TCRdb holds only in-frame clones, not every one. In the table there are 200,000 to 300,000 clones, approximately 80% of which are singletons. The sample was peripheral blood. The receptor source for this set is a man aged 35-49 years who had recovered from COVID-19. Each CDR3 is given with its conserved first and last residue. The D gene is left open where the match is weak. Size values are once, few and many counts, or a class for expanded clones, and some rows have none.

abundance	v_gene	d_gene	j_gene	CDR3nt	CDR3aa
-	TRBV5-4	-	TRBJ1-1	TGTGCCAGCATCCCCTGGAAGGGGGGGACTGAAGCTTTCTTT	CASIPWKGGTEAFF
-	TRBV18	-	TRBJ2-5	TGTGCCAGCTCACAGGTTACAGGTGGAGGGGAGACCCAGTACTTC	CASSQVTGGGETQYF
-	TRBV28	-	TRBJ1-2	TGTGCCAGCAGTCCCATAAACCGGGAGGCCTATGGCTACACCTTC	CASSPINREAYGYTF
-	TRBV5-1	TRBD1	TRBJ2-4	TGCGCCAGCAGCTTGGGGCAGGGGGCGTACATTCAGTACTTC	CASSLGQGAYIQYF
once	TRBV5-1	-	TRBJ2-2	TGCGCCAGCAGCTTGTTAAGCGGTGAGGACACCGGGGAGCTGTTTTTT	CASSLLSGEDTGELFF
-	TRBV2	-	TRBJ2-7	TGTGCCAGCAGTGAACTTAGGAGCTCCTACGAGCAGTACTTC	CASSELRSSYEQYF
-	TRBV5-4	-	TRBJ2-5	TGTGCCAGCAGCTTGTCGGGCAGGGAAGAGACCCAGTACTTC	CASSLSGREETQYF
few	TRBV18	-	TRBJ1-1	TGTGCCAGCTCACTTAGACGGAGCGAGAACACTGAAGCTTTCTTT	CASSLRRSENTEAFF
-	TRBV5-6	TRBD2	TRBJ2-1	TGTGCCAGCAGGGGAGGGAAAGGAACCTACAATGAGCAGTTCTTC	CASRGGKGTYNEQFF
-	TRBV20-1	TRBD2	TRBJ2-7	TGCAGTGCTAGTCTGGCTAGCGGGGGATACGAGCAGTACTTC	CSASLASGGYEQYF
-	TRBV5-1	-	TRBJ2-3	TGCGCCAGCAGCTTGGACACCCCTAGCACAGATACGCAGTATTTT	CASSLDTPSTDTQYF
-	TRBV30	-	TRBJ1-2	TGTGCCTGGGGACCAAACTATGGCTACACCTTC	CAWGPNYGYTF
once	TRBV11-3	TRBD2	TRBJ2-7	TGTGCCAGCAGCTTAGTGAGGCTAGCGGGAGGTAGGGTTGGCTACGAGCAGTACTTC	CASSLVRLAGGRVGYEQYF
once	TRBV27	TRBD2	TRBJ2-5	TGTGCCAGCAGTTTGTCTAGCGGGGACCAAGAGACCCAGTACTTC	CASSLSSGDQETQYF
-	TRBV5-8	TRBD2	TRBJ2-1	TGTGCCAGCAGCTTGGGACTAGCGGGAGATTCCGATGAGCAGTTCTTC	CASSLGLAGDSDEQFF
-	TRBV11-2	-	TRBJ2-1	TGTGCCAGCAGCTCGCGAGTGGCCTACAATGAGCAGTTCTTC	CASSSRVAYNEQFF
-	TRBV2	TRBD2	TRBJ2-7	TGTGCCAGCAGTACCCCGCGGGAACTAGCGGGGGGCTACGAGCAGTACTTC	CASSTPRELAGGYEQYF
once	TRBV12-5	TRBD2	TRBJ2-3	TGTGCTAGTGGTTTGGTACTAGCGGGAGGGGGAGATACGCAGTATTTT	CASGLVLAGGGDTQYF
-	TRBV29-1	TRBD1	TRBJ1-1	TGCAGCGTGACAGGGGGGAACACTGAAGCTTTCTTT	CSVTGGNTEAFF
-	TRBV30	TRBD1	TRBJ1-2	TGTGCCTGGACCAAAACGAACAGGGGGGACGGCTACACCTTC	CAWTKTNRGDGYTF
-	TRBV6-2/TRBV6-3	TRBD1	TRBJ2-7	TGTGCCAGCAGCAATCAACAGGGGACCTACGAGCAGTACTTC	CASSNQQGTYEQYF
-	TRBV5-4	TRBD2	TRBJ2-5	TGTGCCAGCAGCCCGGATAAGCGGGAGAGGTCGGAGACCCAGTACTTC	CASSPDKRERSETQYF
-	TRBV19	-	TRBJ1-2	TGTGCCAGTAGTATTGCCCGACAAGATTATCGGGGCTACACCTTC	CASSIARQDYRGYTF
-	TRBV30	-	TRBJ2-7	TGTGCCTGGAGCCGGGGGATCTCCTACGAGCAGTACTTC	CAWSRGISYEQYF
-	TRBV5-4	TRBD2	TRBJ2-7	TGTGCCAGCAGTGACCAGCGGGAGGTAACCTACGAGCAGTACTTC	CASSDQREVTYEQYF
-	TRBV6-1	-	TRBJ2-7	TGTGCCAGCAGTGAAGAGCCTAGGGGCCCCTACGAGCAGTACTTC	CASSEEPRGPYEQYF